In this sample, the clone carrying this T cell receptor (beta chain) turned up a few times. Amplified TCR beta CDR3 regions derived from RNA transcripts. With the HTBI primer set, the TCR CDR3 went through a first round of RT-PCR. One entry per CDR3 protein, called by TCRdb with MiXCR from the multiplex PCR reads. The sample includes about 600,000 distinct CDR3 sequences, 12% to 15% of them seen just once. These data originate in a study of T cells in Graves' hyperthyroidism and ophthalmopathy. Overall study context: At initial diagnosis, before any treatment had begun, peripheral blood was obtained.

What was sequenced was blood. The clonotype originates from a woman under 30 with Graves' ophthalmopathy.

CDR3: CASRNSGNDEQYF. DNA for the CDR3: TGCGCCAGCAGAAATTCAGGTAACGACGAGCAGTACTTC. The J gene is TRBJ2-7, the V gene TRBV4-1; D is unclear. CDR1 MGHRA and CDR2 YSYEKL come from the germline V gene. CDR3 length equals 13 residues. The V end lost 6 bases, the J end lost 5 bases, and 14 bases lay between the germline ends.